The rows below give T cell receptor beta chains drawn from one sample of a study of blood T cell repertoires in COVID-19. Repertoires were generated with immunoSEQ multiplex PCR, while TCRdb's copy carries only in-frame clones and drops some. The sample includes approximately 120,000 clones, about nine tenths seen only once; the top ten take less than 1.5%. Material for sequencing was peripheral blood. These receptors all stem from a human donor in a cohort sampled during active COVID-19. Each CDR3 is given with its conserved first and last residue. A D gene is named only where the DNA matches it firmly. Clone sizes are given selectively: once, few, many, or a class where the clone is expanded.

TRBD1	TRBV24-1	TRBJ2-5	NA	CATSDFAGTGQETQYF	TGTGCCACCAGTGATTTCGCCGGGACAGGGCAAGAGACCCAGTACTTC
NA	TRBV29-1	TRBJ1-2	once	CSVDSDGYTF	TGCAGCGTTGATTCGGATGGCTACACCTTC
NA	TRBV10-3	TRBJ2-1	NA	CAPLLVGAPTFYGEQFF	TGTGCCCCCTTATTGGTTGGGGCTCCTACATTTTACGGTGAGCAGTTCTTC
TRBD1	TRBV4-1	TRBJ2-3	NA	CASSQFTGETQYF	TGCGCCAGCAGCCAGTTCACAGGGGAAACGCAGTATTTT
NA	TRBV9	TRBJ2-1	NA	CASSVAAEAYNEQFF	TGTGCCAGCAGCGTAGCAGCGGAGGCCTACAATGAGCAGTTCTTC
TRBD1	TRBV5-6	TRBJ2-7	NA	CASTRQGAGYEQYF	TGTGCCAGCACACGACAGGGGGCGGGGTACGAGCAGTACTTC
NA	TRBV4-2	TRBJ2-1	NA	CASSQPLSGGGSYNEQFF	TGTGCCAGCAGCCAGCCCCTGAGCGGAGGAGGGTCCTACAATGAGCAGTTCTTC
NA	TRBV19	TRBJ1-2	NA	CASSPSGAAYGYTF	TGTGCCAGTAGTCCCAGTGGGGCCGCCTATGGCTACACCTTC
NA	TRBV7-9	TRBJ2-5	NA	CASSSLQGETQYF	TGTGCCAGCAGTTCATTACAGGGAGAGACCCAGTACTTC
TRBD1	TRBV4-1	TRBJ2-5	once	CASSRTPGTGSYQETQYF	TGCGCCAGCAGCCGTACCCCCGGGACAGGGTCCTACCAAGAGACCCAGTACTTC
NA	TRBV6-5	TRBJ1-2	few	CATSQGPINYGYTF	TGTGCCACCTCACAGGGACCAATTAACTATGGCTACACCTTC
TRBD2	TRBV5-5	TRBJ2-7	NA	CASSFDWRGLTSYEQYF	TGTGCCAGCAGCTTCGACTGGAGGGGACTAACTTCCTACGAGCAGTACTTC
NA	TRBV21-1	TRBJ2-7	NA	CASSKEDGGNEQYF	TGTGCCAGCAGCAAAGAGGACGGAGGGAACGAGCAGTACTTC
TRBD1	TRBV4-1	TRBJ2-3	NA	CASSQEGTGLGDTQYF	TGCGCCAGCAGCCAAGAGGGGACAGGGCTGGGAGATACGCAGTATTTT
NA	TRBV19	TRBJ1-2	NA	CASSMHRVDGYTF	TGTGCCAGTAGTATGCACAGGGTGGATGGCTACACCTTC
NA	TRBV9	TRBJ1-4	NA	CASSVGGAGQKLFF	TGTGCCAGCAGCGTAGGGGGCGCTGGACAAAAACTGTTTTTT
NA	TRBV3-1/TRBV3-2	TRBJ1-1	NA	CASSISGGSGGPNTEAFF	TGTGCCAGCAGCATCAGCGGGGGGAGTGGAGGGCCGAACACTGAAGCTTTCTTT
NA	TRBV6-2/TRBV6-3	TRBJ2-7	NA	CASSPTRPPYEQYF	TGTGCCAGCAGCCCTACGCGGCCGCCCTACGAGCAGTACTTC
NA	TRBV24-1	TRBJ1-5	many	CATSDSGRGNNQPQHF	TGTGCCACCAGTGATTCTGGCAGGGGAAACAATCAGCCCCAGCATTTT
NA	TRBV11-2	TRBJ1-5	NA	CASSLGGGRDNQPQHF	TGTGCCAGCAGCTTGGGTGGTGGGCGGGACAATCAGCCCCAGCATTTT
NA	TRBV14	TRBJ1-3	few	CASSQTTVSSGNTIYF	TGTGCCAGCAGTCAAACGACAGTAAGCTCTGGAAACACCATATATTTT
NA	TRBV6-2/TRBV6-3	TRBJ2-1	NA	CASSASDRPFLYNEQFF	TGTGCCAGCAGTGCCTCGGACAGACCTTTTCTGTACAATGAGCAGTTCTTC
TRBD1	TRBV5-1	TRBJ2-5	once	CASSTLTGVQETQYF	TGCGCCAGCAGCACACTGACAGGGGTCCAAGAGACCCAGTACTTC
TRBD2	TRBV12-3/TRBV12-4	TRBJ2-5	NA	CASSSGRGPQYF	TGTGCCAGCAGTTCGGGGAGGGGCCCCCAGTACTTC
NA	TRBV18	TRBJ2-5	NA	CASSPRGQGQETQYF	TGTGCCAGCTCACCACGAGGGCAGGGGCAAGAGACCCAGTACTTC
NA	TRBV14	TRBJ2-6	NA	CASSQAAGSGANVLTF	TGTGCCAGCAGCCAAGCAGCAGGCTCTGGGGCCAACGTCCTGACTTTC
NA	TRBV27	TRBJ1-2	NA	CASSSLRDYGYTF	TGTGCCAGCAGTTCCCTTAGAGACTATGGCTACACCTTC
NA	TRBV28	TRBJ2-7	once	CASKTAGEQYF	TGTGCCAGCAAGACGGCGGGCGAGCAGTACTTC
TRBD1	TRBV27	TRBJ2-7	NA	CASSTGQGVHEQYF	TGTGCCAGCAGCACGGGACAGGGTGTCCACGAGCAGTACTTC
TRBD1	TRBV10-3	TRBJ2-7	NA	CAINPGQGSPLPYEQYF	TGTGCCATCAACCCCGGACAGGGGTCGCCCCTGCCCTACGAGCAGTACTTC
NA	TRBV3-1/TRBV3-2	TRBJ1-1	once	CASSQGRGTEAFF	TGTGCCAGCAGCCAGGGTAGGGGAACTGAAGCTTTCTTT
TRBD1	TRBV7-2	TRBJ1-5	NA	CASSLAPGGAGQPQHF	TGTGCCAGCAGCTTAGCGCCAGGGGGCGCGGGTCAGCCCCAGCATTTT